Listed here are 22 T cell receptor beta chains from one sample, sequenced in a study of Tregs in tolerant kidney transplant recipients. Generated by immunoSEQ multiplex PCR, the TCRdb table keeps only in-frame clones and is missing some. This sample has approximately 44,000 clones; 95% occur once, and the top ten carry about 0.41%. For these receptors, no antigen is known. The sequenced sample consisted of Tregs from blood cultured with allogeneic cells. The receptors were gathered from a human donor in good health.

The chain employs TRBV4-1 and TRBJ2-2, with D perhaps given as TRBD1 or TRBD2 (6 bases each). Germline-derived CDR1 and CDR2 are MGHRA and YSYEKL. The CDR3 consists of 22 residues. V dropped 4 bases and J dropped 0 bases, with 30 bases sitting between them. The DNA of the CDR3 is TGCGCCAGCAGCCGAAGAGCCCTTTGGGGGCAGGGGACTGAAACGAACACCGGGGAGCTGTTTTTT. This codes for CASSRRALWGQGTETNTGELFF.

The J gene is TRBJ1-4, the V gene TRBV18; D ambiguous. Germline CDR1 reads KGHSH; CDR2 reads LQKENI. The CDR3 runs 14 residues. V was cut by 6 bases and J by 4 bases, with 12 bases left in between. CDR3 nucleotide sequence: TGTGCCAGCTCCATTGGTAGCTATAATGAAAAACTGTTTTTT. Translated, it gives CASSIGSYNEKLFF.

The chain recombines TRBV5-4 with TRBJ2-1; 8 bases are a match to TRBD2. Germline V gene sequence: CDR1 SGHNT, CDR2 YYREEE (reference sequence). The CDR3 is 16 amino acids. V shed 3 bases and J 4 bases; nucleotides not matched to a gene: 9. The CDR3 region is CASSSTSGRSYNEQFF. DNA of the CDR3: TGTGCCAGCAGCTCCACTAGCGGCCGCTCGTACAATGAGCAGTTCTTC.

The CDR3 is CSVEEALTSRAKLFF. As DNA, the CDR3 is TGCAGCGTTGAAGAAGCTTTGACATCCCGGGCAAAACTGTTTTTT. The chain is built from TRBV29-1 and TRBJ1-4; D is unresolved. V lost 0 bases to trimming and J lost 10 bases, with 18 bases between them. The length of the CDR3 is 15 residues. The germline CDR1 and CDR2 sequences are SQVTM and ANQGSEA. Filled out from reference TRBV29-1 and TRBJ1-4, the complete variable domain reads SAVISQKPSRDICQRGTSLTIQCQVDSQVTMMFWYRQQPGQSLTLIATANQGSEATYESGFVIDKFPISRPNLTFSTLTVSNMSPEDSSIYLCSVEEALTSRAKLFFGSGTQLSVL.

This chain connects TRBV9 to TRBJ1-4; perhaps TRBD1 as D (6 bases). Looked up from germline, CDR1 is SGDLS and CDR2 is YYNGEE. The CDR3 has 18 residues. V was cut by 0 bases and J by 10 bases, with 25 bases left in between. Here the CDR3 reads CASSVEGVKRPAGGKLFF. The DNA of the CDR3 is TGTGCCAGCAGCGTAGAGGGGGTTAAGAGACCGGCGGGAGGAAAACTGTTTTTT. The full variable domain, rest sourced from reference TRBV9 and TRBJ1-4, is DSGVTQTPKHLITATGQRVTLRCSPRSGDLSVYWYQQSLDQGLQFLIQYYNGEERAKGNILERFSAQQFPDLHSELNLSSLELGDSALYFCASSVEGVKRPAGGKLFFGSGTQLSVL.

This sequence joins TRBV6-5 and TRBJ1-1; 7 positions match TRBD1. The CDR3 consists of 15 residues. Germline V gives CDR1 MNHEY, CDR2 SVGAGI. The ends lost 0 bases at V and 7 bases at J; junction bases unmatched: 8. This CDR3 reads CASSYSEGTAFEAFF. CDR3 DNA: TGTGCCAGCAGTTACTCGGAGGGGACAGCCTTTGAAGCTTTCTTT.

V usage is TRBV27 and J usage is TRBJ2-2; tentative D call: TRBD2 (6 bases). CDR3 length equals 16 residues. Trimming pared 6 bases from V and 3 bases from J, leaving 17 bases between. Germline CDR1 MNHEY, CDR2 SMNVEV (reference sequence). The CDR3 sequence: CASSPQRAEHTGELFF. For the CDR3, the DNA is TGTGCCAGCAGCCCTCAGCGGGCCGAACACACCGGGGAGCTGTTTTTT.

The genes are TRBV7-9 and TRBJ2-6; no firm D call. There are 15 residues in the CDR3. From germline, CDR1 is SEHNR and CDR2 FQNEAQ (reference sequence). V lost 3 bases and J 2 bases, leaving 8 bases between the germline ends. The CDR3 DNA reads as TGTGCCAGCAGCTTTGAGGTGACTGGGGCCAACGTCCTGACTTTC. Encoded protein: CASSFEVTGANVLTF.

The chain uses TRBV6-6 and TRBJ2-5; TRBD1 might be the D (5 bases). The CDR3 length is 15 residues. Trimming stripped 6 bases from V and 2 bases from J, with 16 bases between. Germline V CDR1 and CDR2: MNHNY, SVGAGI (reference sequence). The CDR3: CASRPGPVGQETQYF. The CDR3 region has the DNA TGTGCCAGCAGACCAGGGCCCGTGGGTCAAGAGACCCAGTACTTC.

The CDR3: CASSVRPADTPQHF. CDR3 nucleotides: TGTGCCAGCAGCGTAAGGCCAGCGGATACGCCCCAGCATTTT. J is TRBJ1-5 and V is TRBV9; D ambiguous. The CDR3 sequence is 14 residues long. The germline V and J ends were trimmed by 1 base and 9 bases, with 14 bases remaining between them. CDR1 and CDR2 (germline): SGDLS, YYNGEE. Filled out from reference TRBV9 and TRBJ1-5, the complete variable domain reads DSGVTQTPKHLITATGQRVTLRCSPRSGDLSVYWYQQSLDQGLQFLIQYYNGEERAKGNILERFSAQQFPDLHSELNLSSLELGDSALYFCASSVRPADTPQHFGDGTRLSIL.

In nucleotides, the CDR3 is TGTGCCACCCGGCGGGAGGCATCGTACAATGAGCAGTTCTTC. As protein: CATRREASYNEQFF. This chain uses TRBV15 with TRBJ2-1, with 8 bases aligning to TRBD2. Trimming cost V 8 bases and J 4 bases; bases outside gene matches: 7. The CDR3 totals 14 residues. The germline V gene has CDR1 LNHNV and CDR2 YYDKDF (reference sequence). Full variable domain (outside the CDR3, taken from reference TRBV15 and TRBJ2-1): DAMVIQNPRYQVTQFGKPVTLSCSQTLNHNVMYWYQQKSSQAPKLLFHYYDKDFNNEADTPDNFQSRRPNTSFCFLDIRSPGLGDTAMYLCATRREASYNEQFFGPGTRLTVL.

The chain has TRBV30 and TRBJ2-3, with D possibly matching TRBD1 (6 bases). The germline gives CDR1 GTSNPN, CDR2 SVGIG (reference sequence). Trimming removed 1 base from V and 3 bases from J, with 14 bases in between. The CDR3 totals 15 residues. The CDR3 region is CAWSDQGLRTDTQYF. CDR3 sequence (DNA): TGTGCCTGGAGTGACCAGGGGTTGAGGACAGATACGCAGTATTTT.

The CDR3 region is CASSGETQYF. The CDR3 DNA sequence: TGTGCCAGCAGCGGAGAGACCCAGTACTTC. The chain has TRBV7-9 and TRBJ2-5; D unclear. Trimming removed 5 bases from V and 4 bases from J, with 2 bases in between. Per germline, CDR1 SEHNR and CDR2 FQNEAQ (reference sequence). The CDR3 has 10 amino acids.

V and J are TRBV5-1 and TRBJ2-1; D ambiguous. Germline V lookup: CDR1 SGHRS, CDR2 YFSETQ. The germline V and J ends were trimmed by 0 bases and 0 bases, with 7 bases remaining between them. The CDR3 has 15 amino acids. This chain's CDR3 is CASSLAPGSYNEQFF. The CDR3 DNA sequence: TGCGCCAGCAGCTTGGCGCCTGGCTCCTACAATGAGCAGTTCTTC. Full variable domain (missing parts from reference TRBV5-1 and TRBJ2-1): KAGVTQTPRYLIKTRGQQVTLSCSPISGHRSVSWYQQTPGQGLQFLFEYFSETQRNKGNFPGRFSGRQFSNSRSEMNVSTLELGDSALYLCASSLAPGSYNEQFFGPGTRLTVL.

This clone was picked up one time. The chain combines TRBV5-1 with TRBJ2-1; 8 bases are a match to TRBD2. Germline V gives CDR1 SGHRS, CDR2 YFSETQ. Trimming at V came to 7 bases and at J to 1 base, leaving 7 bases not matched to a gene. The CDR3 totals 15 residues. The DNA of the CDR3 is TGCGCCAGCGGCCCGGGGGGGAGGTCCTACAATGAGCAGTTCTTC. Translating it yields CASGPGGRSYNEQFF. Full variable domain (outside the CDR3, taken from reference TRBV5-1 and TRBJ2-1): KAGVTQTPRYLIKTRGQQVTLSCSPISGHRSVSWYQQTPGQGLQFLFEYFSETQRNKGNFPGRFSGRQFSNSRSEMNVSTLELGDSALYLCASGPGGRSYNEQFFGPGTRLTVL.

This chain uses TRBV11-2 with TRBJ2-3; D might be TRBD1 or TRBD2, each matching 6 bases. The germline V gene encodes CDR1 SGHAT and CDR2 FQNNGV. The V and J ends lost 2 bases and 2 bases respectively, with 14 bases between them. The CDR3 has 16 amino acids. The CDR3 protein is CASSLQGGIATDTQYF. The CDR3 nucleotides are TGTGCCAGCAGCTTACAAGGGGGGATAGCCACAGATACGCAGTATTTT. Drawing the rest from reference TRBV11-2 and TRBJ2-3, the complete variable domain is EAGVAQSPRYKIIEKRQSVAFWCNPISGHATLYWYQQILGQGPKLLIQFQNNGVVDDSQLPKDRFSAERLKGVDSTLKIQPAKLEDSAVYLCASSLQGGIATDTQYFGPGTRLTVL.

The chain recombines TRBV9 with TRBJ2-3, with unresolved D. The germline V gene encodes CDR1 SGDLS and CDR2 YYNGEE. V was trimmed by 0 bases and J by 1 base, leaving 0 bases between them. There are 12 residues in the CDR3. The CDR3 loop reads CASSVGTDTQYF. CDR3 coding DNA: TGTGCCAGCAGCGTAGGCACAGATACGCAGTATTTT.

DNA of the CDR3: TGTGCCAGCAGCTTCGGCGGGTTCAATCAGCCCCAGCATTTT. Its translation is CASSFGGFNQPQHF. The chain has TRBV7-2 and TRBJ1-5, with D unresolved. The germline V and J ends were trimmed by 3 bases and 3 bases, with 9 bases remaining between them. The CDR3 has 14 residues. Germline V lookup: CDR1 SGHTA, CDR2 FQGNSA.

The chain carries TRBV6-5 and TRBJ2-7, with 7 bases fitting TRBD1. This CDR3 is 14 amino acids long. CDR1 is MNHEY, CDR2 SVGAGI, per germline. V lost 6 bases and J lost 3; bases outside the gene matches: 8. In DNA form, the CDR3 reads TGTGCCAGCAGCTCCGACAGGGCCCACTACGAGCAGTACTTC. Translating it yields CASSSDRAHYEQYF.

The gene calls are TRBV2 and TRBJ1-6, with D hard to call. CDR3 length: 14 amino acids. Germline CDR1 and CDR2: SNHLY and FYNNEI. V was trimmed by 3 bases and J by 10 bases, leaving 13 bases between them. The chain's CDR3 is CASSEARKGSPLHF. The CDR3 region has the DNA TGTGCCAGCAGTGAGGCCAGGAAGGGATCACCCCTCCACTTT.

This sequence joins TRBV2 and TRBJ1-6, with 8 bases identical to TRBD1. Germline V gives CDR1 SNHLY, CDR2 FYNNEI. This CDR3 comprises 15 residues. The trim removed 8 bases at V and 7 bases at J, leaving 10 bases unmatched. CDR3 DNA: TGTGCCAGCCTTGGACAGGGAAGCAAGAATTCACCCCTCCACTTT. Its translation is CASLGQGSKNSPLHF.

V gene TRBV5-1 combines with J gene TRBJ2-1, with 8 bases aligning to TRBD1. Trimming cost V 4 bases and J 2 bases; bases outside gene matches: 8. The germline gives CDR1 SGHRS, CDR2 YFSETQ. The length of the CDR3 is 16 residues. The CDR3: CASSTYGQGPYNEQFF. In DNA, the CDR3 is TGCGCCAGCAGCACTTACGGACAGGGCCCCTACAATGAGCAGTTCTTC.